This note documents a single T cell receptor (beta chain) sequence. The antigen is undetermined. They ran version v3.0 of the immunoSEQ assay at survey level. Produced via immunoSEQ multiplex PCR; TCRdb's table is partial and in-frame only. This table has tens of thousands of clones, over 90% appearing once. The sample belongs to a study of long-term antiretroviral therapy in people with HIV. Study-wide findings and caveats: Someone took the blood between about 2004 and 2017, maybe while older ART regimens were in use.

CDR1 and CDR2 from the germline V gene are LNHDA and SQIVND (reference sequence). The junction had 7 bases not matched to a gene; V was cut back by 6 bases and J by 4 bases. CDR3 length equals 15 residues. Source: unsorted PBMCs, taken 3.7 years after starting antiretroviral therapy. The chain joins TRBV19 to TRBJ2-2; 8 bases are a match to TRBD1. The receptor was derived from a woman aged 50 to 60 with HIV. In nucleotides, the CDR3 is TGTGCCAGTAGGCAGGGACAGGCCCTCACCGGGGAGCTGTTTTTT. This encodes CASRQGQALTGELFF.